This entry is about one T cell receptor (beta chain). This CDR3 is built from 16 residues. V shed 10 bases, J shed 3 bases, and the junction held 12 bases outside the gene matches. The germline V gene encodes CDR1 ENHRY and CDR2 SYGVKD. This specimen comes from a study of blood T cell repertoires in COVID-19. At the level of the study: PBMCs, B-cell-depleted T cells, or T cells provided the cDNA or gDNA that made up the material.

Profiling relied on immunoSEQ multiplex PCR, and the TCRdb table lists in-frame clones only, not all of them. Among under 300,000 clones listed, around 82% were seen once. This chain links TRBV10-3 with TRBJ2-1; the match to TRBD1 covers 10 bases. The receptor was isolated from an elderly man with acute or convalescent COVID-19. Sequenced material: peripheral blood. The CDR3 spells CATAQPGTGVYNEQFF. For the CDR3, the DNA is TGTGCCACCGCACAACCCGGGACAGGGGTCTACAATGAGCAGTTCTTC.